Each of the 32 T cell receptor beta chains below was sequenced from the same sample in a study of response to subunit inactivated influenza vaccine. Using its own MiXCR run on the RT-PCR reads, TCRdb lists one record per CDR3 protein. Counted here are hundreds of thousands of distinct CDR3 sequences, about 18% occurring once; the ten biggest clones make up 9.5% to 13%. Sequences were derived from PBMCs from blood, sampled 4 to 6 days after vaccination. The receptors here all came from a man in his fifties or sixties who received an inactivated influenza vaccine.

This clonotype appeared a few times. The chain joins TRBV7-9 to TRBJ2-7; D call uncertain. Germline assignment: CDR1 SEHNR and CDR2 FQNEAQ (reference sequence). The CDR3 loop spans 14 amino acids. V was cut by 5 bases and J by 2 bases, with 13 bases left in between. CDR3 amino acids: CASSPSWSPYEQYF. The CDR3 bases are TGTGCCAGCAGCCCCAGCTGGAGTCCCTACGAGCAGTACTTC.

The chain joins TRBV9 to TRBJ2-5; D possibly matches TRBD1 or TRBD2 (5 bases each). CDR1 and CDR2 from the germline V gene are SGDLS and YYNGEE. CDR3 length: 11 amino acids. Trimming took 5 bases from V and 5 from J, leaving 7 bases between them. CDR3 sequence: CASSGTETQYF. For the CDR3, the DNA is TGTGCCAGCAGTGGGACGGAGACCCAGTACTTC.

This clonotype came up a few times. The CDR3 nucleotides read TGTGCCAGCAGCTCAAAACGACAGGGGGCGAACGAGCAGTACTTC. Translated, it gives CASSSKRQGANEQYF. The gene calls are TRBV7-9 and TRBJ2-7; 10 bases match TRBD1. This CDR3 spans 15 amino acids. The ends lost 4 bases at V and 5 bases at J; junction bases unmatched: 8. CDR1 is SEHNR, CDR2 FQNEAQ, per germline (reference sequence).

The V and J genes are TRBV30 and TRBJ2-6; D ambiguous. Germline CDR1 is GTSNPN and CDR2 is SVGIG (reference sequence). This CDR3 comprises 12 residues. Between the trimmed V and J ends, which lost 4 bases and 5 bases, there was a span of 6 bases. For the CDR3, the DNA is TGTGCCTGGACCCGAAGGGCCAACGTCCTGACTTTC. The encoded protein is CAWTRRANVLTF.

The table lists this clonotype with many counts. The rearrangement uses TRBV5-1 and TRBJ1-4; TRBD1 aligns across 7 bases. This CDR3 is built from 15 residues. The V gene end was trimmed by 0 bases and the J gene end by 2 bases; junction bases not matched to a gene: 1. The germline CDR1 and CDR2 sequences are SGHRS and YFSETQ. This chain's CDR3 is CASSLGGQTNEKLFF. In DNA form, the CDR3 reads TGCGCCAGCAGCTTGGGGGGACAGACTAATGAAAAACTGTTTTTT.

This clonotype was detected only a few times. This chain joins TRBV6-5 and TRBJ1-1; TRBD1 is a possible D gene (5 bases). This CDR3 region has 11 residues. Germline V gene lookup returns CDR1 MNHEY and CDR2 SVGAGI. Trimming removed 7 bases at V and 8 bases at J, with 11 bases between. This CDR3 is CASTYGTEAFF. The CDR3 DNA sequence: TGTGCCAGCACCTACGGGACCGAAGCTTTCTTT.

This clonotype has more than one count but fewer than ten. The chain carries TRBV7-8 and TRBJ2-1; D is perhaps TRBD2 (5 bases). V gave up 2 bases and J gave up 4 bases, with 12 bases separating them. Per germline, CDR1 SGHVS and CDR2 FQNEAQ. CDR3 length: 15 amino acids. CDR3 nucleotides: TGTGCCAGCAGCTTAAAAGCGGTACCTTACAATGAGCAGTTCTTC. Its translation is CASSLKAVPYNEQFF.

This rearrangement joins TRBV29-1 to TRBJ2-2; TRBD2 aligns across 8 bases. CDR3 length: 14 amino acids. V dropped 4 bases and J dropped 6; count of bases not matched to a gene: 7. Looked up from germline, CDR1 is SQVTM and CDR2 is ANQGSEA. Here the CDR3 DNA reads TGCAGCGTTGGGGCCCAAGCGGGAGCCGGGGAGCTGTTTTTT. Protein product: CSVGAQAGAGELFF.

This clonotype occurred a few times. The genes are TRBV5-5 and TRBJ2-2; 12 nucleotides line up with TRBD1. Germline CDR1 reads SGHKS; CDR2 reads YYEKEE (reference sequence). With 4 bases clipped from V and 5 bases from J, the junction kept 9 bases outside the gene matches. The CDR3 totals 17 residues. The CDR3 DNA sequence: TGTGCCAGCAGCCCCCCCGGGGGACAGGGGGCAACCGGGGAGCTGTTTTTT. Protein: CASSPPGGQGATGELFF.

This clonotype was recorded a few times. The chain is built from TRBV20-1 and TRBJ1-6; D is perhaps TRBD1 (6 bases). The germline V and J ends were trimmed by 4 bases and 8 bases, with 12 bases remaining between them. Per the germline V gene, CDR1 is DFQATT and CDR2 is SNEGSKA (reference sequence). This CDR3 region has 13 residues. CDR3 nucleotide sequence: TGCAGTGCTACCGGGGGGGCGGATTCACCCCTCCACTTT. Its protein is CSATGGADSPLHF.

In its sample, this clonotype was seen many times. The chain employs TRBV29-1 and TRBJ2-7; the match to TRBD2 covers 8 bases. Germline assignment: CDR1 SQVTM and CDR2 ANQGSEA. The CDR3 runs 12 residues. V lost 5 bases, J lost 5 bases, and 5 bases stayed unmatched. The CDR3 nucleotides are TGCAGCGTTAAAGCGGGAGTGAACGAGCAGTACTTC. Translated: CSVKAGVNEQYF.

This clonotype was recorded many times. The genes are TRBV12-3 or TRBV12-4 and TRBJ2-7; TRBD1 matches 10 bases. There are 13 residues in the CDR3. V gave up 9 bases and J gave up 6 bases; unmatched junction bases: 8. The CDR3 DNA follows: TGTGCCAGTGGACAGGGGGGAATCGGCGAGCAGTACTTC. This gives the protein CASGQGGIGEQYF.

This clonotype has more than one count but fewer than ten. The chain links TRBV4-2 to TRBJ2-7, with 11 bases aligning to TRBD2. Trimming removed 2 bases from V and 1 base from J; junction bases left unmatched: 7. Per germline, CDR1 LGHNA and CDR2 YNFKEQ. The CDR3 spans 17 residues. The CDR3 bases are TGTGCCAGCAGCCAATTTTATAGCGGGGGGGCTTCCTACGAGCAGTACTTC. Protein product: CASSQFYSGGASYEQYF.

This chain uses TRBV7-9 with TRBJ2-1; no firm D call. The germline V gene has CDR1 SEHNR and CDR2 FQNEAQ (reference sequence). CDR3 size: 15 residues. V was shortened by 5 bases and J by 0 bases, with 11 bases between the two germline ends. CDR3 amino acids: CASSITRSSYNEQFF. The CDR3 DNA is TGTGCCAGCAGCATAACGCGGAGCTCCTACAATGAGCAGTTCTTC.

J is TRBJ2-1 and V is TRBV6-1; TRBD1 matches 10 bases. Germline V gives CDR1 MNHNS, CDR2 SASEGT. The CDR3 has 14 amino acids. J was trimmed by 8 bases and V by 7 bases; bases with no gene match: 8. CDR3 amino acids: CASTVPGQGHEQFF. Written as DNA, the CDR3 is TGTGCCAGCACCGTCCCGGGACAGGGGCATGAGCAGTTCTTC.

The chain couples TRBV7-3 to TRBJ2-1, with 9 bases aligning to TRBD1. V trimming: 5 bases; J trimming: 1 base; junction bases outside the gene matches: 3. The CDR3 length is 15 residues. Germline CDR1 SGHTA, CDR2 FQGTGA. This CDR3 reads CASSVDRGSYNEQFF. The CDR3 DNA sequence: TGTGCCAGCAGCGTAGACAGGGGGTCCTACAATGAGCAGTTCTTC.

V usage is TRBV28 and J usage is TRBJ2-2, with 8 bases that match TRBD2. CDR1 is MDHEN, CDR2 SYDVKM, per germline. J was trimmed by 4 bases and V by 8 bases; bases with no gene match: 6. The CDR3 has 14 residues. The CDR3 DNA is TGTGCCAGCCGGGGGGGCATTAGCACCGGGGAGCTGTTTTTT. Translated, it gives CASRGGISTGELFF. Using reference TRBV28 and TRBJ2-2 for the parts outside the CDR3, the full variable domain is DVKVTQSSRYLVKRTGEKVFLECVQDMDHENMFWYRQDPGLGLRLIYFSYDVKMKEKGDIPEGYSVSREKKERFSLILESASTNQTSMYLCASRGGISTGELFFGEGSRLTVL.

This clonotype was seen a few times. V and J are TRBV20-1 and TRBJ2-3, with D maybe TRBD2 (7 bases). Germline-derived CDR1 and CDR2 are DFQATT and SNEGSKA (reference sequence). This CDR3 contains 14 residues. V shed 5 bases and J shed 6 bases, with 18 bases lying between them. The DNA of the CDR3 is TGCAGTGCTCCTGCTACGAGGGGGGGTGATACGCAGTATTTT. The encoded protein is CSAPATRGGDTQYF.

This clonotype was observed a few times. The V call is TRBV4-2, the J call TRBJ2-5; no firm D call. Germline V lookup: CDR1 LGHNA, CDR2 YNFKEQ. V lost 1 base to trimming and J lost 2 bases, with 11 bases between them. The length of the CDR3 is 15 residues. The CDR3 region has the DNA TGTGCCAGCAGCCAAGGTAGTGGCAGGCAAGAGACCCAGTACTTC. Translating gives CASSQGSGRQETQYF.

A few counts support this clonotype. This sequence joins TRBV9 and TRBJ2-6; D call uncertain. The CDR3 extends over 15 amino acids. Germline V gives CDR1 SGDLS, CDR2 YYNGEE. Trimming took off 0 bases at V and 4 bases at J, with 8 bases between the two ends. The CDR3 DNA reads TGTGCCAGCAGCGTAGGGGTGGGAGGGGCCAACGTCCTGACTTTC. Its translation is CASSVGVGGANVLTF.

This clonotype was counted only a few times. This chain links TRBV29-1 with TRBJ2-3; maybe TRBD1 (6 bases). The V end lost 4 bases, the J end lost 2 bases, and 19 bases lay between the germline ends. Germline CDR1 is SQVTM and CDR2 is ANQGSEA. There are 16 residues in the CDR3. CDR3 residues: CSVATGFPSHTDTQYF. CDR3 nucleotides: TGCAGCGTTGCCACAGGGTTCCCCTCACACACAGATACGCAGTATTTT.

This sequence joins TRBV5-1 and TRBJ2-1; no definite D call. Trimming stripped 9 bases from V and 6 bases from J, with 13 bases between. This CDR3 comprises 12 residues. Germline V gene lookup returns CDR1 SGHRS and CDR2 YFSETQ. The CDR3 nucleotides are TGCGCCAACACAACACGGGTCAATGAGCAGTTCTTC. It codes for CANTTRVNEQFF.

In this sample, this clonotype turned up a few times. CDR3 nucleotide sequence: TGTGCCAGCTCACCTGGTCCCCAGGACCGCTTGCTTACGCAGTATTTT. Translating it yields CASSPGPQDRLLTQYF. This chain links TRBV18 with TRBJ2-3; D uncertain. The CDR3 length is 16 residues. V was shortened by 3 bases and J by 8 bases, with 21 bases between the two germline ends. The V gene's germline CDR1 is KGHSH and CDR2 LQKENI.

This clonotype appeared many times. This chain links TRBV12-3 or TRBV12-4 with TRBJ2-7; 9 bases agree with TRBD2. Trimming cost V 6 bases and J 2 bases; bases outside gene matches: 5. CDR3 length equals 14 residues. CDR3 sequence (DNA): TGTGCCAGCAGCTTGGGACTAGCCACCTACGAGCAGTACTTC. Residues: CASSLGLATYEQYF.

This clonotype has a handful of counts. The gene calls are TRBV7-2 and TRBJ1-3; tentative D call: TRBD1 (5 bases). Between the trimmed V and J ends, which lost 5 bases and 0 bases, there was a span of 8 bases. CDR1 SGHTA and CDR2 FQGNSA come from the germline V gene. The CDR3 sequence is 14 residues long. The chain's CDR3 is CASSDDSSGNTIYF. The CDR3 DNA reads as TGTGCCAGCAGCGACGACAGCTCTGGAAACACCATATATTTT.

This clonotype came up a few times. The V call is TRBV20-1, the J call TRBJ2-5, with D perhaps matching TRBD1 (6 bases). The CDR3 runs 13 residues. Germline lookup yields CDR1 DFQATT and CDR2 SNEGSKA (reference sequence). V lost 1 base to trimming and J lost 2 bases, with 8 bases between them. The CDR3 DNA follows: TGCAGTGCTAGAGGGGGGCTTCAAGAGACCCAGTACTTC. Translating it yields CSARGGLQETQYF.

The rearrangement links TRBV3-1 to TRBJ2-2, with 10 bases aligning to TRBD2. Germline lookup yields CDR1 LGHDT and CDR2 YNNKEL (reference sequence). V gave up 1 base and J gave up 4 bases; unmatched junction bases: 6. This CDR3 comprises 17 residues. This chain's CDR3 is CASSQARGLASTGELFF. CDR3 DNA: TGTGCCAGCAGCCAAGCAAGGGGACTAGCGAGCACCGGGGAGCTGTTTTTT.

In its sample, this clonotype was seen a few times. The rearrangement uses TRBV11-2 and TRBJ2-1, with D uncertain. Germline V gives CDR1 SGHAT, CDR2 FQNNGV. The CDR3 has 14 amino acids. The ends were cut back, 2 bases at V and 6 bases at J, with 11 bases in the middle. Here the CDR3 reads CASSLSISGNEQFF. The CDR3 bases are TGTGCCAGCAGCTTAAGTATCTCCGGCAATGAGCAGTTCTTC.

The chain uses TRBV14 and TRBJ2-7; the D is unclear. Germline values: CDR1 SGHDN, CDR2 FVKESK. The CDR3 has 13 residues. V gave up 4 bases and J gave up 4 bases, with 11 bases separating them. This CDR3 is CASSLLGDYEQYF. For the CDR3, the DNA is TGTGCCAGCAGCCTCCTGGGCGATTACGAGCAGTACTTC.

This rearrangement joins TRBV5-1 to TRBJ2-3; TRBD1 matches at 9 bases. The V segment lost 1 base and the J segment 7 bases; nucleotides outside the gene matches: 4. This CDR3 is built from 14 residues. Germline V gene lookup returns CDR1 SGHRS and CDR2 YFSETQ. The CDR3 reads CASSLLQGANTQYF. The CDR3 DNA sequence: TGCGCCAGCAGCTTGTTACAGGGGGCAAATACGCAGTATTTT.

This clonotype was counted ten times or more. In DNA, the CDR3 is TGCGCCAGCAGCCAAGAGTCTGCCAGAAACTACGAGCAGTACTTC. It is translated as CASSQESARNYEQYF. The chain links TRBV4-3 to TRBJ2-7; no clear D. The CDR3 length is 15 residues. Trimming took off 0 bases at V and 3 bases at J, with 12 bases between the two ends. Germline CDR1 LGHNA, CDR2 YSLEER.

The J gene is TRBJ2-5, the V gene TRBV11-2; possible D gene TRBD2, 6 bases. From germline, CDR1 is SGHAT and CDR2 FQNNGV. The CDR3 contains 15 residues. Trimming removed 4 bases from V and 0 bases from J, with 12 bases in between. The CDR3 DNA follows: TGTGCCAGCAGCTATCGGGGGTTTTACCAAGAGACCCAGTACTTC. Its protein product is CASSYRGFYQETQYF.